The clone carrying this T cell receptor (beta chain) was seen a single time. What it binds is unknown. The record originates from a study of OX40 agonist ivuxolimab in advanced cancers. Study results and caveats: Both blood CD4+ and CD8+ T cells showed clonal growth by week 6 at 0.1 to 3.0 mg/kg. Which antigen the expanded peripheral T cells recognized is unknown.

The germline V gene encodes CDR1 SGHKS and CDR2 YYEKEE (reference sequence). Trimming cost V 2 bases and J 6 bases; bases outside gene matches: 8. This CDR3 has 17 amino acids. The table came from immunoSEQ multiplex PCR; TCRdb's copy has only in-frame clones and leaves some out. The table has approximately 60,000 clones, 75% to 95% seen once; the top ten hold 10% to 15%. This clonotype originated in an adult with an advanced solid tumor such as melanoma, head and neck, liver or kidney cancer. The input for sequencing was CD4+ or CD8+ T cells sorted from blood, taken in a trial of the OX40 agonist ivuxolimab. J is TRBJ2-1 and V is TRBV5-5, with 13 bases aligning to TRBD2. CDR3 residues: CASSLGLAGVVGNEQFF. In nucleotides, the CDR3 is TGTGCCAGCAGCTTAGGACTAGCGGGAGTTGTGGGCAATGAGCAGTTCTTC.